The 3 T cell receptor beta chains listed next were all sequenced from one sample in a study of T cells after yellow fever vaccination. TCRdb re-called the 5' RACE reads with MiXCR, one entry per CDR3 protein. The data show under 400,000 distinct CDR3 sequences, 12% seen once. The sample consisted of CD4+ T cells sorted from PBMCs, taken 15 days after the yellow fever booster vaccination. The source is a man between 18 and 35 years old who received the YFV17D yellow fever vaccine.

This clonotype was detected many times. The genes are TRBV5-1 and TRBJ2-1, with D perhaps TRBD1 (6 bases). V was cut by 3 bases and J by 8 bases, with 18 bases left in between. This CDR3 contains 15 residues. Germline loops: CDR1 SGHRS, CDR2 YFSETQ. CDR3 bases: TGCGCCAGCAGCTCAACTTCAGGGGCAGGGTATGAGCAGTTCTTC. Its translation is CASSSTSGAGYEQFF.

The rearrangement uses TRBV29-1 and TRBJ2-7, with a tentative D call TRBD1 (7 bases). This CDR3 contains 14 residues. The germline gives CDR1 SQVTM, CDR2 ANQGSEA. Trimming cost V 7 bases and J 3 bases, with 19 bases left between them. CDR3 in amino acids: CSGGESTGRYEQYF. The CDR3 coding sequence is TGCAGCGGGGGGGAGTCGACAGGGCGCTACGAGCAGTACTTC.

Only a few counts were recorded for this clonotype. Written as DNA, the CDR3 is TGTGCCAGCAAGACGGGCCAAAGGCCCCAGCATTTT. Translation gives CASKTGQRPQHF. The chain combines TRBV2 with TRBJ1-5; no reliable D call. The CDR3 contains 12 residues. The V gene's germline CDR1 is SNHLY and CDR2 FYNNEI. V lost 7 bases to trimming and J lost 9 bases, with 13 bases between them.